The 18 T cell receptor beta chains below were found in one sample sequenced in a study of T cell clonotyping in hematopoietic cell transplantation. Regarding time point: recipient sample about 28 days before transplant, after cytoreduction. The repertoire was sequenced with immunoSEQ multiplex PCR; TCRdb's copy has only in-frame clones and lacks some. Among some 5,000 clones listed, about 34% were seen once. This sample comprised peripheral blood mononuclear cells, obtained before stem cell transplant. These receptors were collected from a man aged 50 to 60 with myelofibrosis. Some clones in this sample may be carry-over from other donors' samples.

This clone occurred a few times. This chain uses TRBV29-1 with TRBJ1-1; a weak D match, TRBD1 (5 bases). Trimming removed 3 bases at V and 7 bases at J, with 15 bases between. CDR1 is SQVTM, CDR2 ANQGSEA, per germline. This CDR3 has 13 residues. For the CDR3, the DNA is TGCAGCGTTGAGGGGGAAGCGGCAGTTGAAGCTTTCTTT. Its translation: CSVEGEAAVEAFF.

The CDR3 bases are TGTGCCAGCAGTTACGGAGCTGAAGCTTTCTTT. It is translated as CASSYGAEAFF. The V call is TRBV6-5, the J call TRBJ1-1, with D hard to call. CDR3 length: 11 amino acids. V was trimmed by 2 bases and J by 6 bases, leaving 4 bases between them. Germline V lookup: CDR1 MNHEY, CDR2 SVGAGI.

V usage is TRBV5-6 and J usage is TRBJ1-1; a possible D gene is TRBD1 (5 bases). V lost 1 base and J 4 bases, leaving 11 bases between the germline ends. The CDR3 is 14 amino acids. Per the germline V gene, CDR1 is SGHDT and CDR2 is YYEEEE. CDR3 DNA sequence: TGTGCCAGCAGCTTGCCAGGGTACGGCACTGAAGCTTTCTTT. Protein sequence: CASSLPGYGTEAFF.

This clone has a handful of counts. CDR3 sequence (DNA): TGCAGCGAGGACTATGGCTACACCTTC. Translating it yields CSEDYGYTF. The genes are TRBV29-1 and TRBJ1-2; D gene uncertain. Between the trimmed V and J ends, which lost 7 bases and 3 bases, there was a span of 3 bases. Germline V CDR1 and CDR2: SQVTM, ANQGSEA. This CDR3 region has 9 residues.

The V call is TRBV6-5, the J call TRBJ1-2, with D maybe TRBD1 (5 bases). CDR1 and CDR2 (germline): MNHEY, SVGAGI. Trimming removed 2 bases at V and 3 bases at J, with 16 bases between. The length of the CDR3 is 16 residues. The CDR3, as DNA: TGTGCCAGCAGTTACCGCCCGGGGGATTTTCACTATGGCTACACCTTC. Protein: CASSYRPGDFHYGYTF.

The genes are TRBV30 and TRBJ1-1, with a tentative D call TRBD1 (5 bases). The CDR3 sequence is 15 residues long. Germline V CDR1 and CDR2: GTSNPN, SVGIG (reference sequence). The V and J ends lost 3 bases and 0 bases respectively, with 14 bases between them. CDR3 protein: CAWSPGGHLNTEAFF. Here the CDR3 DNA reads TGTGCCTGGAGCCCCGGGGGTCATTTGAACACTGAAGCTTTCTTT.

V and J are TRBV19 and TRBJ2-2; 7 nucleotides align to TRBD1. The CDR3 is 14 amino acids. The germline V gene encodes CDR1 LNHDA and CDR2 SQIVND (reference sequence). The junction had 4 bases not matched to a gene; V was cut back by 9 bases and J by 0 bases. The DNA of the CDR3 is TGTGCCAGCAAACAGGGGACGAACACCGGGGAGCTGTTTTTT. Translating gives CASKQGTNTGELFF.

This chain connects TRBV9 to TRBJ1-2; tentatively, D is TRBD1 (5 bases). Germline values: CDR1 SGDLS, CDR2 YYNGEE. The CDR3 sequence is 13 residues long. V was pared by 0 bases and J by 3 bases, with 6 bases between. The CDR3 reads CASSVGGDYGYTF. The DNA for the CDR3 is TGTGCCAGCAGCGTAGGGGGGGACTATGGCTACACCTTC.

The rearrangement joins TRBV6-5 to TRBJ1-2, with D uncertain. The CDR3 has 12 residues. With 2 bases removed from V and 4 bases from J, the gap between germline ends came to 5 bases. Germline assignment: CDR1 MNHEY and CDR2 SVGAGI. The CDR3 DNA sequence: TGTGCCAGCAGTTACGACCGCTATGGCTACACCTTC. It specifies CASSYDRYGYTF.

This chain joins TRBV6-5 and TRBJ1-3; D call uncertain. V gave up 7 bases and J gave up 11 bases, with 21 bases separating them. In germline, CDR1 is MNHEY, CDR2 SVGAGI. The CDR3 spans 14 residues. CDR3 protein: CASTPKVPLGPIYF. The CDR3 nucleotides read TGTGCCAGCACCCCGAAGGTCCCTCTAGGGCCCATATATTTT.

The gene calls are TRBV30 and TRBJ1-2; D is unresolved. The CDR3 runs 13 residues. Germline CDR1 is GTSNPN and CDR2 is SVGIG (reference sequence). Trimming took 2 bases from V and 3 from J, leaving 10 bases between them. This CDR3 reads CAWSRGPYYGYTF. Here the CDR3 DNA reads TGTGCCTGGAGTAGAGGCCCCTACTATGGCTACACCTTC.

J is TRBJ1-5 and V is TRBV30; D is unclear. Looked up from germline, CDR1 is GTSNPN and CDR2 is SVGIG (reference sequence). V lost 0 bases, J lost 3 bases, and 9 bases lay in between. The CDR3 runs to 14 residues. CDR3 in amino acids: CAWSVWGNNQPQHF. CDR3 in DNA: TGTGCCTGGAGTGTATGGGGAAACAATCAGCCCCAGCATTTT. Variable domain in full (rest from reference TRBV30 and TRBJ1-5): SQTIHQWPATLVQPVGSPLSLECTVEGTSNPNLYWYRQAAGRGLQLLFYSVGIGQISSEVPQNLSASRPQDRQFILSSKKLLLSDSGFYLCAWSVWGNNQPQHFGDGTRLSIL.

The J gene is TRBJ1-6, the V gene TRBV5-6; TRBD1 matches 7 bases. V shed 3 bases, J shed 8 bases, and the junction held 5 bases outside the gene matches. Germline CDR1 reads SGHDT; CDR2 reads YYEEEE. CDR3 size: 14 residues. DNA of the CDR3: TGTGCCAGCAGCTCGGGGGGACAGTATTCACCCCTCCACTTT. Its protein product is CASSSGGQYSPLHF.

The rearrangement joins TRBV30 to TRBJ1-2; no firm D call. The V end lost 0 bases, the J end lost 4 bases, and 12 bases lay between the germline ends. The length of the CDR3 is 14 residues. The germline CDR1 and CDR2 sequences are GTSNPN and SVGIG (reference sequence). CDR3 bases: TGTGCCTGGAGTGTACGAACAGAGGGCTATGGCTACACCTTC. Its translation: CAWSVRTEGYGYTF. The full variable domain, in which reference TRBV30 and TRBJ1-2 provide the parts outside the CDR3, is SQTIHQWPATLVQPVGSPLSLECTVEGTSNPNLYWYRQAAGRGLQLLFYSVGIGQISSEVPQNLSASRPQDRQFILSSKKLLLSDSGFYLCAWSVRTEGYGYTFGSGTRLTVV.

In its sample, this clone is medium-sized. This specimen includes other DNA sequences encoding the same CDR3. The chain carries TRBV5-6 and TRBJ2-7, with D hard to call. CDR1 and CDR2 from the germline V gene are SGHDT and YYEEEE. The CDR3 covers 12 residues. V lost 4 bases to trimming and J lost 0 bases, with 5 bases between them. CDR3 in amino acids: CASSLSSYEQYF. CDR3 nucleotides: TGTGCCAGCAGCCTCAGCTCCTACGAGCAGTACTTC.

This clone was recorded a few times. The V call is TRBV5-1, the J call TRBJ2-7; D call uncertain. V was trimmed by 2 bases and J by 0 bases, leaving 3 bases between them. The germline V gene has CDR1 SGHRS and CDR2 YFSETQ. This CDR3 has 12 residues. CDR3 protein: CASSFSSYEQYF. Here the CDR3 DNA reads TGCGCCAGCAGCTTTAGCTCCTACGAGCAGTACTTC.

Here the CDR3 reads CAWARVGLNTEAFF. The CDR3, as DNA: TGTGCCTGGGCCAGGGTGGGACTGAACACTGAAGCTTTCTTT. The V and J genes are TRBV30 and TRBJ1-1; possible D gene TRBD1, 5 bases. The length of the CDR3 is 14 residues. CDR1 GTSNPN and CDR2 SVGIG come from the germline V gene (reference sequence). V was pared by 5 bases and J by 0 bases, with 13 bases between.

This clone appeared a few times. The chain links TRBV5-6 to TRBJ1-2; 9 positions match TRBD1. The CDR3 totals 17 residues. J lost 4 bases, V lost 4 bases, and 14 bases had no gene match. In germline, CDR1 is SGHDT, CDR2 YYEEEE. The CDR3 bases are TGTGCCAGCAGCCCGACCCTCGACAGGGGGGGATTCTATGGCTACACCTTC. It is translated as CASSPTLDRGGFYGYTF.